A single sample gave rise to the 26 T cell receptor beta chains below, sequenced in a study of shared clonotypes between healthy human individuals. Assay used: immunoSEQ multiplex PCR; TCRdb lists only in-frame clones, some missing. The table includes 450,000 or so clones, over 60% detected once. Material: PBMCs. These receptors were taken from a woman in her 40s in good health. Some clones in this sample may be carry-over from other donors' samples.

This clone showed up many times. V and J are TRBV30 and TRBJ2-2; D not resolved. CDR1 is GTSNPN and CDR2 is SVGIG in the germline V gene (reference sequence). The CDR3 covers 15 residues. Trimming removed 2 bases from V and 4 bases from J, with 14 bases in between. The CDR3 loop is CAWSRGEWATGELFF. CDR3 sequence (DNA): TGTGCCTGGAGTCGCGGAGAGTGGGCCACCGGGGAGCTGTTTTTT.

This clone is a singleton in its sample. This sequence joins TRBV18 and TRBJ2-5, with 9 bases that match TRBD1. The CDR3 consists of 15 residues. V lost 6 bases to trimming and J lost 3 bases; unmatched junction nucleotides: 8. Germline lookup yields CDR1 KGHSH and CDR2 LQKENI. The DNA for the CDR3 is TGTGCCAGCTCTCTATTCCGGGACAGGGAAGAGACCCAGTACTTC. It codes for CASSLFRDREETQYF.

The table lists this clone with a count of one. The chain links TRBV6-5 to TRBJ2-1; TRBD2 agrees at 13 bases. V trimming: 7 bases; J trimming: 6 bases; junction bases outside the gene matches: 6. This CDR3 region has 15 residues. Germline values: CDR1 MNHEY, CDR2 SVGAGI. The CDR3 DNA sequence: TGTGCCAGCAAACTAGCGGGAGGGCCTTCCAATGAGCAGTTCTTC. This sequence encodes CASKLAGGPSNEQFF.

This clone has only one observation. The chain couples TRBV28 to TRBJ2-3, with TRBD2 identical over 9 bases. V shed 6 bases, J shed 5 bases, and the junction held 9 bases outside the gene matches. Looked up from germline, CDR1 is MDHEN and CDR2 is SYDVKM. CDR3 size: 15 residues. The DNA for the CDR3 is TGTGCCAGCAGGTCACATAGCGGGAGACAAGATACGCAGTATTTT. Translated: CASRSHSGRQDTQYF.

J is TRBJ2-1 and V is TRBV5-1; D is perhaps TRBD1 or TRBD2 (5 bases each). Between the trimmed V and J ends, which lost 0 bases and 4 bases, there was a span of 14 bases. The CDR3 is 16 amino acids. Germline V gives CDR1 SGHRS, CDR2 YFSETQ. CDR3 sequence reads: CASSLVAGAIYNEQFF. The CDR3 region has the DNA TGCGCCAGCAGCTTGGTGGCCGGGGCCATATACAATGAGCAGTTCTTC.

The V gene is TRBV28, the J gene TRBJ2-1; no clear D. This CDR3 has 12 residues. From germline, CDR1 is MDHEN and CDR2 SYDVKM. The V end lost 5 bases, the J end lost 10 bases, and 12 bases lay between the germline ends. The CDR3 DNA follows: TGTGCCAGCAGTGTACCAGGAGTAGAGCAGTTCTTC. Translating it yields CASSVPGVEQFF.

This chain links TRBV28 with TRBJ2-1; perhaps TRBD2 as D (6 bases). CDR1 and CDR2 (germline): MDHEN, SYDVKM. V dropped 5 bases and J dropped 7 bases, with 18 bases sitting between them. This CDR3 is built from 15 residues. CDR3 bases: TGTGCCAGCAGTGGCGGAGGGAGCCGAGGGAATGAGCAGTTCTTC. As protein: CASSGGGSRGNEQFF.

Comment on this clone: The likely explanation is a read error, given a far larger clone one base away. Different DNA sequences within this sample yield the same CDR3. This chain links TRBV7-3 with TRBJ2-7; 7 nucleotides agree with TRBD1. This CDR3 is 14 amino acids long. CDR1 and CDR2 from the germline V gene are SGHTA and FQGTGA. After removal of 9 bases from V and 4 bases from J, the junction contained 12 bases not matched to a gene. The CDR3 is CASSETGNDYEQYF. The CDR3 nucleotides read TGTGCCAGTAGCGAGACAGGGAATGATTACGAGCAGTACTTC. The entire variable domain, with the rest obtained from reference TRBV7-3 and TRBJ2-7, is as follows: GAGVSQTPSNKVTEKGKYVELRCDPISGHTALYWYRQSLGQGPEFLIYFQGTGAADDSGLPNDRFFAVRPEGSVSTLKIQRTERGDSAVYLCASSETGNDYEQYFGPGTRLTVT.

The chain employs TRBV18 and TRBJ1-1; D perhaps matches TRBD1 (6 bases). This CDR3 is 11 amino acids long. Per the germline V gene, CDR1 is KGHSH and CDR2 is LQKENI. Trimming stripped 8 bases from V and 5 bases from J, with 9 bases between. The CDR3 spells CASQGLTEAFF. In DNA form, the CDR3 reads TGTGCCAGCCAGGGGTTAACTGAAGCTTTCTTT.

The chain has TRBV27 and TRBJ2-7; 13 bases match TRBD2. With 5 bases clipped from V and 6 bases from J, the junction kept 7 bases outside the gene matches. From germline, CDR1 is MNHEY and CDR2 SMNVEV (reference sequence). The CDR3 is 15 residues long. The CDR3 region is CASSMGTSGVGEQYF. CDR3 DNA sequence: TGTGCCAGCAGTATGGGGACTAGCGGGGTTGGCGAGCAGTACTTC.

The chain recombines TRBV19 with TRBJ2-1; D is tentatively TRBD1 or TRBD2 (5 bases each). The germline CDR1 and CDR2 sequences are LNHDA and SQIVND (reference sequence). The CDR3 has 15 residues. V lost 5 bases, J lost 1 base, and 12 bases lay in between. CDR3 bases: TGTGCCAGTAGTCCCGGGACGAATTCCTACAATGAGCAGTTCTTC. Translating it yields CASSPGTNSYNEQFF. Full variable domain (remainder filled in from reference TRBV19 and TRBJ2-1): DGGITQSPKYLFRKEGQNVTLSCEQNLNHDAMYWYRQDPGQGLRLIYYSQIVNDFQKGDIAEGYSVSREKKESFPLTVTSAQKNPTAFYLCASSPGTNSYNEQFFGPGTRLTVL.

The rearrangement uses TRBV29-1 and TRBJ1-1; D uncertain. CDR1 SQVTM and CDR2 ANQGSEA come from the germline V gene. The CDR3 runs to 14 residues. V was cut by 6 bases and J by 0 bases, with 14 bases left in between. CDR3: CSVPTKRVNTEAFF. In nucleotides, the CDR3 is TGCAGCGTCCCGACGAAGAGAGTGAACACTGAAGCTTTCTTT.

This clone was seen many times. For the CDR3, the DNA is TGTGCCAGCAGTCGGAGGGGGGCTGGAACTGAAGCTTTCTTT. Translating it yields CASSRRGAGTEAFF. The chain carries TRBV28 and TRBJ1-1; D may be TRBD1 (6 bases). The CDR3 runs to 14 residues. V was trimmed by 5 bases and J by 5 bases, leaving 15 bases between them. The germline CDR1 and CDR2 sequences are MDHEN and SYDVKM.

A single count supports this clone. The chain combines TRBV6-1 with TRBJ1-2, with 7 bases that match TRBD1. The CDR3 sequence is 13 residues long. Germline trimming cut 6 bases from V and 4 bases from J; bases unmatched to any gene: 5. Germline lookup yields CDR1 MNHNS and CDR2 SASEGT. CDR3 DNA: TGTGCCAGCAGCCACGACAGGGCCTATGGCTACACCTTC. It specifies CASSHDRAYGYTF.

This chain uses TRBV11-2 with TRBJ2-3, with 7 bases that match TRBD1. The junction had 16 bases not matched to a gene; V was cut back by 3 bases and J by 1 base. This CDR3 region has 19 residues. Germline V lookup: CDR1 SGHAT, CDR2 FQNNGV. As DNA, the CDR3 is TGTGCCAGCAGCTTGATTCCCCCCCACCAGACAGGGCGCACAGATACGCAGTATTTT. It encodes CASSLIPPHQTGRTDTQYF.

This clone was detected only once. The chain is built from TRBV5-1 and TRBJ1-4; the D is unclear. The CDR3 has 15 amino acids. Trimming took 1 base from V and 5 from J, leaving 12 bases between them. Germline V CDR1 and CDR2: SGHRS, YFSETQ. CDR3 in amino acids: CASSLFATPNEKLFF. Written as DNA, the CDR3 is TGCGCCAGCAGCTTGTTCGCGACACCGAATGAAAAACTGTTTTTT.

A note on this clone: It is likely a read error: a sequence one base away is far more abundant. The same CDR3 is also encoded by other DNA sequences in this sample. The chain links TRBV29-1 to TRBJ1-1; D may be TRBD1 (5 bases). Germline CDR1 SQVTM, CDR2 ANQGSEA. The CDR3 covers 14 residues. In DNA, the CDR3 is TGCAGCGTCCTCGGGTGGGGGTCGGACACTGAGGCTTTCTTT. It yields the protein CSVLGWGSDTEAFF. Full variable domain (missing parts from reference TRBV29-1 and TRBJ1-1): SAVISQKPSRDICQRGTSLTIQCQVDSQVTMMFWYRQQPGQSLTLIATANQGSEATYESGFVIDKFPISRPNLTFSTLTVSNMSPEDSSIYLCSVLGWGSDTEAFFGQGTRLTVV.

The genes are TRBV27 and TRBJ2-5, with a weak D call TRBD1 (5 bases). The CDR3 contains 13 residues. CDR1 is MNHEY and CDR2 is SMNVEV in the germline V gene (reference sequence). The V end lost 8 bases, the J end lost 1 base, and 11 bases lay between the germline ends. The CDR3 DNA reads as TGTGCCAGCCTGGGGCCCGGCCAAGAGACCCAGTACTTC. Translating it yields CASLGPGQETQYF.

This chain links TRBV7-9 with TRBJ1-2, with D perhaps matching TRBD1 (5 bases). Trimming removed 4 bases at V and 5 bases at J, with 8 bases between. This CDR3 spans 12 amino acids. The germline gives CDR1 SEHNR, CDR2 FQNEAQ (reference sequence). Here the CDR3 DNA reads TGTGCCAGCAGCTACGACAGTTATGGCTACACCTTC. Protein sequence: CASSYDSYGYTF.

The V call is TRBV7-8, the J call TRBJ1-1; D uncertain. Germline assignment: CDR1 SGHVS and CDR2 FQNEAQ. Trimming pared 1 base from V and 3 bases from J, leaving 27 bases between. The CDR3 runs to 20 residues. CDR3: CASSLVAPRAGIWIDTEAFF. CDR3 nucleotide sequence: TGTGCCAGCAGCTTAGTAGCCCCTCGGGCAGGCATTTGGATAGACACTGAAGCTTTCTTT.

The gene calls are TRBV27 and TRBJ1-2; D unclear. V was pared by 6 bases and J by 0 bases, with 5 bases between. This CDR3 has 12 residues. Germline V gene lookup returns CDR1 MNHEY and CDR2 SMNVEV (reference sequence). For the CDR3, the DNA is TGTGCCAGCAGAGCCTCTAACTATGGCTACACCTTC. The encoded protein is CASRASNYGYTF.

This clone was picked up many times. The J gene is TRBJ2-6, the V gene TRBV5-4; D unclear. CDR3 length: 15 amino acids. Germline loops: CDR1 SGHNT, CDR2 YYREEE (reference sequence). V lost 3 bases and J 0 bases, leaving 7 bases between the germline ends. The CDR3 coding sequence is TGTGCCAGCAGCTACCTTCTCTCTGGGGCCAACGTCCTGACTTTC. Its translation is CASSYLLSGANVLTF.

The rearrangement uses TRBV28 and TRBJ2-4; TRBD2 might be the D (6 bases). CDR1 MDHEN and CDR2 SYDVKM come from the germline V gene. V gave up 6 bases and J gave up 3 bases, with 24 bases separating them. The CDR3 covers 18 residues. The CDR3 DNA reads as TGTGCCAGCAGCCTTACCCTTTACCGGAGGGGAGTCAAAAACATTCAGTACTTC. Its translation: CASSLTLYRRGVKNIQYF.

The chain links TRBV7-2 to TRBJ2-5, with 10 bases that match TRBD1. J was trimmed by 4 bases and V by 1 base; bases with no gene match: 6. This CDR3 has 16 amino acids. In germline, CDR1 is SGHTA, CDR2 FQGNSA. The CDR3 is CASSLVSGQGVETQYF. For the CDR3, the DNA is TGTGCCAGCAGCTTAGTCAGCGGACAGGGGGTAGAGACCCAGTACTTC.

This chain joins TRBV15 and TRBJ2-5, with TRBD2 identical over 11 bases. Losses at the gene ends were 1 base for V and 1 base for J; bases not matched to a gene: 2. The CDR3 consists of 16 residues. Germline V gives CDR1 LNHNV, CDR2 YYDKDF (reference sequence). Here the CDR3 reads CATSRGGLAAQETQYF. The CDR3 DNA follows: TGTGCCACCAGCAGAGGGGGACTAGCGGCCCAAGAGACCCAGTACTTC. Full variable domain (missing parts from reference TRBV15 and TRBJ2-5): DAMVIQNPRYQVTQFGKPVTLSCSQTLNHNVMYWYQQKSSQAPKLLFHYYDKDFNNEADTPDNFQSRRPNTSFCFLDIRSPGLGDTAMYLCATSRGGLAAQETQYFGPGTRLLVL.

The CDR3 DNA is TGTGCCAGCAAACAGGGCAGGGCGGCTGGAAACACCATATATTTT. This sequence encodes CASKQGRAAGNTIYF. The chain carries TRBV28 and TRBJ1-3, with D possibly being TRBD1 (6 bases). The germline V gene has CDR1 MDHEN and CDR2 SYDVKM. Trimming pared 7 bases from V and 2 bases from J, leaving 15 bases between. The CDR3 has 15 amino acids.